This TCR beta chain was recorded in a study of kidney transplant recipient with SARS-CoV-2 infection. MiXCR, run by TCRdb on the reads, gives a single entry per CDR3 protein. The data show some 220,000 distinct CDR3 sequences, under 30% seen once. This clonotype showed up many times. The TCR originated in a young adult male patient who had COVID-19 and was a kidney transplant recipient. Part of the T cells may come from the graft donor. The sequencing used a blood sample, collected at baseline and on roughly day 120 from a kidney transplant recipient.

The CDR3 sequence is CASYSGYQETQYF. The CDR3 DNA reads TGTGCCAGCTACTCCGGATACCAAGAGACCCAGTACTTC. The chain recombines TRBV7-9 with TRBJ2-5; no clear D. The CDR3 is 13 residues long. V was shortened by 8 bases and J by 0 bases, with 10 bases between the two germline ends. Germline values: CDR1 SEHNR, CDR2 FQNEAQ (reference sequence).